What follows are 13 T cell receptor beta chains derived from one specimen sequenced in a study of OX40 agonist ivuxolimab in advanced cancers. Here immunoSEQ multiplex PCR was the method, and the copy in TCRdb shows in-frame clones only, minus some. Here the sample spans under 50,000 clones, around 90% being singletons. The sample was CD4+ or CD8+ T cells sorted from blood, taken in a trial of the OX40 agonist ivuxolimab. The receptor source for this set is an adult with an advanced solid tumor such as melanoma, head and neck, liver or kidney cancer.

The chain is built from TRBV19 and TRBJ2-2; 7 positions match TRBD2. With 7 bases clipped from V and 4 bases from J, the junction kept 6 bases outside the gene matches. The CDR3 contains 14 residues. Germline loops: CDR1 LNHDA, CDR2 SQIVND (reference sequence). Here the CDR3 DNA reads TGTGCCAGTACAATCCTAGCGGTCACCGGGGAGCTGTTTTTT. Protein product: CASTILAVTGELFF. The full variable domain, rest sourced from reference TRBV19 and TRBJ2-2, is DGGITQSPKYLFRKEGQNVTLSCEQNLNHDAMYWYRQDPGQGLRLIYYSQIVNDFQKGDIAEGYSVSREKKESFPLTVTSAQKNPTAFYLCASTILAVTGELFFGEGSRLTVL.

The chain links TRBV5-5 to TRBJ1-3, with D hard to call. Deletions cut 4 bases from V and 0 bases from J, with 14 bases between. Germline values: CDR1 SGHKS, CDR2 YYEKEE (reference sequence). This CDR3 contains 16 residues. The CDR3 reads CASSPGTGDSGNTIYF. The CDR3 nucleotides are TGTGCCAGCAGCCCAGGAACGGGAGACTCTGGAAACACCATATATTTT.

This clone was detected once. The chain links TRBV6-1 to TRBJ1-1; unclear D gene. The germline V gene has CDR1 MNHNS and CDR2 SASEGT. The CDR3 covers 13 residues. Trimming removed 0 bases at V and 4 bases at J, with 6 bases between. The CDR3 region is CASSEAGSTEAFF. The DNA for the CDR3 is TGTGCCAGCAGTGAAGCTGGTTCCACTGAAGCTTTCTTT.

The chain joins TRBV20-1 to TRBJ2-3; D ambiguous. V lost 6 bases and J lost 5, with 9 bases in between. This CDR3 contains 11 residues. Per the germline V gene, CDR1 is DFQATT and CDR2 is SNEGSKA (reference sequence). The DNA for the CDR3 is TGCAGTGCCCCAAACGGAGATACGCAGTATTTT. It codes for CSAPNGDTQYF.

This chain connects TRBV18 to TRBJ1-1, with 8 bases matching TRBD1. J lost 2 bases, V lost 6 bases, and 8 bases had no gene match. CDR1 and CDR2 from the germline V gene are KGHSH and LQKENI. The CDR3 is 15 amino acids. CDR3 residues: CASSAGQGGNTEAFF. CDR3 nucleotide sequence: TGTGCCAGCTCGGCTGGACAGGGCGGCAACACTGAAGCTTTCTTT.

The chain uses TRBV30 and TRBJ1-1; D ambiguous. V was pared by 2 bases and J by 1 base, with 8 bases between. The CDR3 is 13 amino acids. The germline CDR1 and CDR2 sequences are GTSNPN and SVGIG (reference sequence). The CDR3 protein is CAWSYNRNTEAFF. CDR3 DNA: TGTGCCTGGAGTTACAACCGGAACACTGAAGCTTTCTTT.

The genes are TRBV14 and TRBJ1-1; 12 nucleotides match TRBD1. With V trimmed by 4 bases and J by 7 bases, 7 bases remained unmatched. The germline V gene encodes CDR1 SGHDN and CDR2 FVKESK. This CDR3 spans 15 amino acids. The CDR3 nucleotides are TGTGCCAGCAGCCTTCGCGGGACAGGGGGCGGTGAAGCTTTCTTT. Its protein is CASSLRGTGGGEAFF.

The chain is built from TRBV5-1 and TRBJ2-5; possibly TRBD2 for D (5 bases). The length of the CDR3 is 15 residues. Germline lookup yields CDR1 SGHRS and CDR2 YFSETQ. V lost 0 bases and J 0 bases, leaving 9 bases between the germline ends. In DNA, the CDR3 is TGCGCCAGCAGCTTGGGATCAGCGGACCAAGAGACCCAGTACTTC. It yields the protein CASSLGSADQETQYF.

The rearrangement joins TRBV28 to TRBJ2-2, with a tentative D call TRBD2 (6 bases). The germline V and J ends were trimmed by 7 bases and 4 bases, with 22 bases remaining between them. The CDR3 spans 17 residues. Germline loops: CDR1 MDHEN, CDR2 SYDVKM. Here the CDR3 DNA reads TGTGCCAGCATCGACCCCACAGGCGCCGGGGGCACCGGGGAGCTGTTTTTT. Translation gives CASIDPTGAGGTGELFF.

This chain connects TRBV4-2 to TRBJ2-7; D not certain. The V gene's germline CDR1 is LGHNA and CDR2 YNFKEQ. V shed 0 bases and J shed 11 bases, with 20 bases lying between them. The CDR3 contains 15 residues. CDR3 residues: CASSQDQVPGSRKYF. In nucleotides, the CDR3 is TGTGCCAGCAGCCAAGATCAGGTCCCCGGCTCTAGAAAGTACTTC.

V usage is TRBV5-6 and J usage is TRBJ2-2; 8 positions agree with TRBD2. Per the germline V gene, CDR1 is SGHDT and CDR2 is YYEEEE. This CDR3 is built from 14 residues. J was trimmed by 3 bases and V by 6 bases; bases with no gene match: 4. In DNA form, the CDR3 reads TGTGCCAGCAAACGCGGGGGGTACACCGGGGAGCTGTTTTTT. Protein sequence: CASKRGGYTGELFF.

V and J are TRBV6-5 and TRBJ1-2, with TRBD1 as a possible D gene (5 bases). The germline gives CDR1 MNHEY, CDR2 SVGAGI. CDR3 size: 14 residues. V lost 5 bases and J 7 bases, leaving 17 bases between the germline ends. The CDR3: CASSAGTAFFGYTF. The CDR3 DNA sequence: TGTGCCAGCAGTGCCGGGACGGCTTTCTTTGGCTACACCTTC.

This clone has more than one count but fewer than ten. The chain couples TRBV27 to TRBJ2-7; the match to TRBD1 covers 8 bases. Germline V gives CDR1 MNHEY, CDR2 SMNVEV (reference sequence). V was clipped by 7 bases and J by 1 base; unmatched bases: 6. This CDR3 contains 14 residues. The DNA of the CDR3 is TGTGCCAGCACCTCTACAGGGGGATCCTACGAGCAGTACTTC. This encodes CASTSTGGSYEQYF.